The present entry profiles one T cell receptor beta chain with its context. A junction end diverges from the germline sequence, so it may reflect a read error. This specimen comes from a study of T cell responses to AZD1222 COVID-19 vaccine. Method: immunoSEQ multiplex PCR; TCRdb's copy keeps in-frame clones and lacks some. The sample lists about 200,000 clones; roughly 91% were seen once. The germline V gene has CDR1 SGHNT and CDR2 YYREEE (reference sequence). The length of the CDR3 is 11 residues. This TCR was sampled from an adult in good health. The sample was peripheral blood, taken on day 0 of MenACWY control vaccination. The chain employs TRBV5-4 and TRBJ1-2, with a tentative D call TRBD1 (5 bases). CDR3 residues: CASSSGRGLAF. In DNA form, the CDR3 reads TGTGCCAGCAGCTCGGGACGGGGGTTGGCCTTC.